This TCR beta chain was documented in a study of shared clonotypes between healthy human individuals. Study outcomes and limitations: In having few donors, the study represented limited genetic and exposure-history diversity. Relative to clonotypes present in all four donors, those not shared had lower generation probabilities.

Every subset had its genomic DNA shared out evenly among several immunoSEQ plates. Sorted-subset replicate PCR reactions contained 200 ng DNA, corresponding to some 29,000 T cell genomes. Method: immunoSEQ multiplex PCR; TCRdb's copy keeps in-frame clones and lacks some. The data show some 1 million clones, about 77% seen once. Details on this clone: As yet, its antigen is unknown.

V lost 3 bases and J lost 8; bases outside the gene matches: 7. Germline loops: CDR1 ENHRY, CDR2 SYGVKD. The CDR3 sequence is 14 residues long. Material for sequencing was memory CD4+ T cells sorted from blood. Subset reported: CD45RA-negative fraction. This receptor was identified in a man aged 18 to 30 in good health. V is TRBV10-3 and J is TRBJ1-5; 7 bases align to TRBD1. The DNA for the CDR3 is TGTGCCATCAGTGACCTAGGGGGCGCGAAGCCCCAGCATTTT. Protein: CAISDLGGAKPQHF.